This entry features one T cell receptor beta chain sequence. Clones were read by immunoSEQ multiplex PCR, and TCRdb kept only the in-frame ones, dropping some. The table lists around 200,000 clones, 70% to 90% of them singletons. Trimming left V 10 bases short and J 8 bases short, with 21 bases between. This CDR3 is built from 14 residues. Germline V gene sequence: CDR1 SEHNR, CDR2 FQNEAQ (reference sequence). This entry belongs to a study of blood T cell repertoires in COVID-19. Study summary: The United States, Italy and Spain supplied acute and convalescent COVID-19 samples.

The sample was PBMCs or T cells enriched from blood (not recorded which). The receptor was derived from a middle-aged man who had recovered from COVID-19. The chain links TRBV7-9 to TRBJ2-1, with D perhaps given as TRBD1 or TRBD2 (7 bases each). CDR3 loop: CAIRGSGEAHEQFF. The CDR3 DNA sequence: TGTGCCATCAGGGGGAGCGGGGAGGCCCATGAGCAGTTCTTC. The whole variable domain, remainder taken from reference TRBV7-9 and TRBJ2-1, is DTGVSQNPRHKITKRGQNVTFRCDPISEHNRLYWYRQTLGQGPEFLTYFQNEAQLEKSRLLSDRFSAERPKGSFSTLEIQRTEQGDSAMYLCAIRGSGEAHEQFFGPGTRLTVL.